The 5 T cell receptor beta chains in this list originate from one sample, sequenced in a study of blood T cell repertoires in COVID-19. The protocol was immunoSEQ multiplex PCR, while the TCRdb copy is restricted to in-frame clones and leaves out a portion. The sample has about 190,000 clones; approximately 79% are singletons. What was sequenced was peripheral blood. These receptors were collected from a woman between 45 and 65 years old with acute or convalescent COVID-19.

The chain couples TRBV10-2 to TRBJ2-2; 9 nucleotides match TRBD1. Trimming cost V 3 bases and J 1 base; bases outside gene matches: 3. The CDR3 covers 16 residues. Germline CDR1 and CDR2: WSHSY and SAAADI. CDR3 protein: CASSDMGQGNTGELFF. The CDR3 DNA is TGCGCCAGCAGTGATATGGGACAGGGGAACACCGGGGAGCTGTTTTTT.

The rearrangement links TRBV9 to TRBJ1-3; 9 bases are shared with TRBD1. Germline-derived CDR1 and CDR2 are SGDLS and YYNGEE. With 2 bases clipped from V and 10 bases from J, the junction kept 13 bases outside the gene matches. This CDR3 is 16 amino acids long. The CDR3 DNA follows: TGTGCCAGCAGCGTTCAACAGGGGGCGTCCAAAGGGACCATATATTTT. Translation: CASSVQQGASKGTIYF.

The rearrangement joins TRBV25-1 to TRBJ2-3; 7 positions agree with TRBD1. Per germline, CDR1 MGHDK and CDR2 SYGVNS. V was pared by 4 bases and J by 5 bases, with 3 bases of the junction left unmatched. The CDR3 is made up of 13 amino acids. The DNA of the CDR3 is TGTGCCAGCAGTGCAACAGGGGTAGATACGCAGTATTTT. It translates to CASSATGVDTQYF.

This clone appeared once. The V call is TRBV6-5, the J call TRBJ1-4; D is uncertain. Trimming left V 6 bases short and J 8 bases short, with 19 bases between. This CDR3 is 15 amino acids long. CDR1 MNHEY and CDR2 SVGAGI come from the germline V gene. CDR3 in DNA: TGTGCCAGCAGCCCGGATTCAACAAGGAGGGAAAAACTGTTTTTT. This translates into CASSPDSTRREKLFF.

The V call is TRBV9, the J call TRBJ1-5; D might be TRBD1 (5 bases). The CDR3 length is 15 residues. The V and J ends lost 1 base and 1 base respectively, with 9 bases between them. Per the germline V gene, CDR1 is SGDLS and CDR2 is YYNGEE. The CDR3 DNA reads as TGTGCCAGCAGCGTATCAGGGCTAAGCAATCAGCCCCAGCATTTT. This translates into CASSVSGLSNQPQHF.